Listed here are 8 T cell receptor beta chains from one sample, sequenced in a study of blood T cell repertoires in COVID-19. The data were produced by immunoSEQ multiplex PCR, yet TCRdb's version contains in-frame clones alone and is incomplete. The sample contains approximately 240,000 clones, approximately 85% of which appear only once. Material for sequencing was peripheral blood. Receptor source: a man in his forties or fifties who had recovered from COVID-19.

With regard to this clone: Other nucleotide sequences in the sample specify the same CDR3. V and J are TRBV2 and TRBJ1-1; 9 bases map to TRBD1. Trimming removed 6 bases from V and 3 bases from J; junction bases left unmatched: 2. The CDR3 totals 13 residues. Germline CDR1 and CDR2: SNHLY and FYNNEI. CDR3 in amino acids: CASRGQGYTEAFF. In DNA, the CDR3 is TGTGCCAGCAGGGGACAGGGTTACACTGAAGCTTTCTTT.

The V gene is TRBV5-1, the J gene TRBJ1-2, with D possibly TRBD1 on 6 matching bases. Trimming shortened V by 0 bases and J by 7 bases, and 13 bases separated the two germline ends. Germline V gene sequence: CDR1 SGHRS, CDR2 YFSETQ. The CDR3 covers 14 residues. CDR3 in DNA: TGCGCCAGCAGCTTGGCCTTGGGGGCGAGTGGCTACACCTTC. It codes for CASSLALGASGYTF.

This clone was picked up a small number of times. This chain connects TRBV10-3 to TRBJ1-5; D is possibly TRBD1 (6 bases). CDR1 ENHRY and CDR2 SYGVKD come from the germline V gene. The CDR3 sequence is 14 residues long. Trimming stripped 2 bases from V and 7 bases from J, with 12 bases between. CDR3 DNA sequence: TGTGCCATCAGTGAGCGGGGGGCCGAACAGCCCCAGCATTTT. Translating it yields CAISERGAEQPQHF.

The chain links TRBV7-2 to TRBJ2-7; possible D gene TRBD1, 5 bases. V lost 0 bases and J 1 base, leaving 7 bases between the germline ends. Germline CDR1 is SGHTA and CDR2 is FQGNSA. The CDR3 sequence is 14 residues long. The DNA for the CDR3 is TGTGCCAGCAGCTTAGCCAGGGCTTCCTACGAGCAGTACTTC. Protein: CASSLARASYEQYF.

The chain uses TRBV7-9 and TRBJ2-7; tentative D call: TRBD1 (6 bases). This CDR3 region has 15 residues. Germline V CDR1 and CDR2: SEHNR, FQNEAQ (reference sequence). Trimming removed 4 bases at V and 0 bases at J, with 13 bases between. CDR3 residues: CASSSSQGISYEQYF. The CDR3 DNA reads TGTGCCAGCAGCTCGTCACAGGGTATCTCCTACGAGCAGTACTTC. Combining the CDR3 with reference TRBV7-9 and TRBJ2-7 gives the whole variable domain DTGVSQNPRHKITKRGQNVTFRCDPISEHNRLYWYRQTLGQGPEFLTYFQNEAQLEKSRLLSDRFSAERPKGSFSTLEIQRTEQGDSAMYLCASSSSQGISYEQYFGPGTRLTVT.

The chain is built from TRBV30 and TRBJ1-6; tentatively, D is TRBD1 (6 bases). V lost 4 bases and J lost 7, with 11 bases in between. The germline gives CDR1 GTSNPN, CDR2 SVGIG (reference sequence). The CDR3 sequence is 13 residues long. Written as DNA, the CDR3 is TGTGCCTGGAACAGGGAAATCAATTCACCCCTCCACTTT. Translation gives CAWNREINSPLHF. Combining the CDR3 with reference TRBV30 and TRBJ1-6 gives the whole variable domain SQTIHQWPATLVQPVGSPLSLECTVEGTSNPNLYWYRQAAGRGLQLLFYSVGIGQISSEVPQNLSASRPQDRQFILSSKKLLLSDSGFYLCAWNREINSPLHFGNGTRLTVT.

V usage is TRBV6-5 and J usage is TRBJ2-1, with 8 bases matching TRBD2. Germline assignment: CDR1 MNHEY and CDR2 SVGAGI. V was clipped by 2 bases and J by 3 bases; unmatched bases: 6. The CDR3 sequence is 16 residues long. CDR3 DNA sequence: TGTGCCAGCAGTTACGGGGGTAGCGGGATCTACAATGAGCAGTTCTTC. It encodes CASSYGGSGIYNEQFF.

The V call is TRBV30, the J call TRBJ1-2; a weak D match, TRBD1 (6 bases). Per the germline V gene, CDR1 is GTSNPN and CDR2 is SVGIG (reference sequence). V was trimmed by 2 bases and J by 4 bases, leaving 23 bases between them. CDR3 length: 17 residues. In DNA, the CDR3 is TGTGCCTGGAGTTCCACGACAGGAGCCGCGGGGGGCTATGGCTACACCTTC. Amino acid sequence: CAWSSTTGAAGGYGYTF.